The entry below gives a single T cell receptor beta chain sequence along with its context. The data stem from a study of blood T cell repertoires in COVID-19. TCRdb's table, derived via immunoSEQ multiplex PCR, lists solely in-frame clones and lacks some. The sample contains under 250,000 clones, 88% of which appear only once. The V and J ends lost 6 bases and 5 bases, in that order; junction bases with no gene match: 14. The CDR3 is 16 amino acids. Germline-derived CDR1 and CDR2 are SGHRS and YFSETQ. The specimen was PBMCs or T cells enriched from blood (not recorded which). This clonotype was obtained from a woman between 25 and 40 years old who had been exposed to COVID-19. The rearrangement uses TRBV5-1 and TRBJ2-1; 7 bases map to TRBD2. The CDR3: CASIPSPGEGHNEQFF. The CDR3 region has the DNA TGCGCCAGCATCCCCTCTCCGGGGGAGGGGCACAATGAGCAGTTCTTC. Variable domain in full (rest from reference TRBV5-1 and TRBJ2-1): KAGVTQTPRYLIKTRGQQVTLSCSPISGHRSVSWYQQTPGQGLQFLFEYFSETQRNKGNFPGRFSGRQFSNSRSEMNVSTLELGDSALYLCASIPSPGEGHNEQFFGPGTRLTVL.